The clone carrying this T cell receptor beta chain was picked up a small number of times. Its antigen remains unidentified. TCRdb recomputed calls from the reads with MiXCR, one row per CDR3 protein. This table holds about 300,000 distinct CDR3 sequences, 9.6% found once. This entry is derived from a study of T cell repertoires in cytomegalovirus infection. Across the study: From public TCR beta signatures came an indication of both CMV infection and matching HLA type. Findings and limits, study-wide: There were HLA-C-restricted CMV-specific TCR beta clonotypes dominating the ex vivo response. The cumulative frequency of public TCR beta families identified carriers of CMV plus the relevant HLA.

Material: PBMCs. This sequence originates from a human donor in good health (CMV status not recorded). Some clones in this sample may be carry-over from other donors' samples.

For the CDR3, the DNA is TGCGCCAGCAGCTTGGAGGGGGGAGGCAATCAGCCCCAGCATTTT. It translates to CASSLEGGGNQPQHF. The chain links TRBV5-1 to TRBJ1-5; weak D call: TRBD1 (6 bases). CDR3 length: 15 amino acids. The V and J ends lost 0 bases and 2 bases respectively, with 9 bases between them. Looked up from germline, CDR1 is SGHRS and CDR2 is YFSETQ.